This T cell receptor beta chain emerged from a study of shared clonotypes between healthy human individuals. Sequencing used immunoSEQ multiplex PCR; TCRdb keeps in-frame clones, though not all of them. The profile shows about 1.1 million clones, 75% to 80% of them singletons. This CDR3 spans 14 amino acids. V was pared by 6 bases and J by 10 bases, with 5 bases of the junction left unmatched. The germline gives CDR1 SNHLY, CDR2 FYNNEI. This sequence originates from a man aged 18 to 30 in good health. Some clones in this sample may be carry-over from other donors' samples. Material for sequencing was memory CD4+ T cells from PBMCs. Subset meaning: CD45RA-negative fraction. The chain joins TRBV2 to TRBJ2-3; TRBD2 aligns across 15 bases. This CDR3 is CASSTRTSGRAQYF. CDR3 DNA sequence: TGTGCCAGCAGCACCCGGACTAGCGGGAGGGCGCAGTATTTT.